This TCR beta chain stems from a study of T cells in Graves' hyperthyroidism and ophthalmopathy. For the study at large: Pretreatment peripheral blood was obtained at initial diagnosis. Study-level points and caveats: The model made its ophthalmopathy prediction, and onset followed a median about 5.9 months later. Peripheral blood also featured most of the thyroid clonotypes expanded above 0.001.

The diagnostic basis comprised clinical symptoms, serum thyroxine and TRAb, thyroid ultrasound and orbital computed tomography. V was cut by 0 bases and J by 2 bases, with 11 bases left in between. This CDR3 has 15 residues. CDR1 is LGHNA and CDR2 is YNFKEQ in the germline V gene. TCR beta CDR3 regions were amplified from RNA. The TCR CDR3 was amplified in a first-round RT-PCR using the HTBI primer set. Each CDR3 protein gets one entry after TCRdb re-called the multiplex PCR reads with MiXCR. The sample has under 300,000 distinct CDR3 sequences; roughly 13% are singletons. To note about this clonotype: Its antigen is unknown.

This chain connects TRBV4-2 to TRBJ2-7; tentatively, D is TRBD2 (6 bases). The TCR comes from a woman between 35 and 50 years old with Graves' hyperthyroidism. Input material: blood. In nucleotides, the CDR3 is TGTGCCAGCAGCCAAGATAGGGAGGAACCCTACGAGCAGTACTTC. It yields the protein CASSQDREEPYEQYF.